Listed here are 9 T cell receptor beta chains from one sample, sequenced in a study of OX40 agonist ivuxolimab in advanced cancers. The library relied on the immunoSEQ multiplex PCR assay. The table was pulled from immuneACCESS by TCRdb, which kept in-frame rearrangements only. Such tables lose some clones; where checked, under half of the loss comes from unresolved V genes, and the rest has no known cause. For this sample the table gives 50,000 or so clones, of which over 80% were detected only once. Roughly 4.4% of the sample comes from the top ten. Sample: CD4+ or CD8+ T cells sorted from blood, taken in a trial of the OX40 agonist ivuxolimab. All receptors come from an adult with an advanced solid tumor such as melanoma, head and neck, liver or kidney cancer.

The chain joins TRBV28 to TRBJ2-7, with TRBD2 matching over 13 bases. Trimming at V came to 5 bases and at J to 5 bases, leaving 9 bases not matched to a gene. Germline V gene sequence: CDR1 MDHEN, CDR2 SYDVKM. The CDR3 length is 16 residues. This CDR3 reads CASSVATSGRAHEQYF. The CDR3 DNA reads TGTGCCAGCAGTGTCGCAACTAGCGGGAGGGCCCACGAGCAGTACTTC.

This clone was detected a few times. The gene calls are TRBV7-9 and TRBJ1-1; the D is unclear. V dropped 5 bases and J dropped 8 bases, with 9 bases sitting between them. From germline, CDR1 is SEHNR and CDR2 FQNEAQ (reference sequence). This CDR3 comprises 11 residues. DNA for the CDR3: TGTGCCAGCAGCGTTGAGGGCGAAGCTTTCTTT. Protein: CASSVEGEAFF.

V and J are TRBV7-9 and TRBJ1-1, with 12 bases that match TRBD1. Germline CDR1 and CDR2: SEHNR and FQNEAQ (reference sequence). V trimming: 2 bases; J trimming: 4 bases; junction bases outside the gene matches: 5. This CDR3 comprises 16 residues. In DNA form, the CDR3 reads TGTGCCAGCAGCTTACGGGACAGGGGGCGAAGCACTGAAGCTTTCTTT. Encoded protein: CASSLRDRGRSTEAFF.

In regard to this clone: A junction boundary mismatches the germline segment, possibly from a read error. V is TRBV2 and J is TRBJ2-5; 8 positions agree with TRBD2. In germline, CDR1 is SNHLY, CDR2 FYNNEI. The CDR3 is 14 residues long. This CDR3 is CASREGLAGETQYF. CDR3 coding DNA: TGTGCCAGCAGAGAAGGACTAGCTGGAGAGACCCAGTACTTC. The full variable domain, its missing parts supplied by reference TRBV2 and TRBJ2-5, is EPEVTQTPSHQVTQMGQEVILRCVPISNHLYFYWYRQILGQKVEFLVSFYNNEISEKSEIFDDQFSVERPDGSNFTLKIRSTKLEDSAMYFCASREGLAGETQYFGPGTRLLVL.

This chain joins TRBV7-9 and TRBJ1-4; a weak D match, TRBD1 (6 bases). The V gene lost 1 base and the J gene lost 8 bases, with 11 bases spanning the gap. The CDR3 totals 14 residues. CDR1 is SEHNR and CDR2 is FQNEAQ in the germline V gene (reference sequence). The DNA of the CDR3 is TGTGCCAGCAGCTTAGACGGGGGCGTCGAAAAACTGTTTTTT. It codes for CASSLDGGVEKLFF.

The CDR3 nucleotides read TGTGCCAGCAGTGAAGCTCGAGTCCCAGAGACCCAGTACTTC. It codes for CASSEARVPETQYF. The genes are TRBV2 and TRBJ2-5; D unresolved. The germline gives CDR1 SNHLY, CDR2 FYNNEI. This CDR3 has 14 amino acids. V shed 0 bases and J shed 4 bases, with 9 bases lying between them.

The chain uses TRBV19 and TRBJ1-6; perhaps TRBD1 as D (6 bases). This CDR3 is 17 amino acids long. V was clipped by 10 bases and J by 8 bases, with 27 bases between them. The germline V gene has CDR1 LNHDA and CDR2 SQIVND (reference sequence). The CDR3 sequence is CATHLGSIPGHYSPLHF. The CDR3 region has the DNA TGTGCCACCCACCTAGGCAGCATCCCGGGACACTATTCACCCCTCCACTTT.

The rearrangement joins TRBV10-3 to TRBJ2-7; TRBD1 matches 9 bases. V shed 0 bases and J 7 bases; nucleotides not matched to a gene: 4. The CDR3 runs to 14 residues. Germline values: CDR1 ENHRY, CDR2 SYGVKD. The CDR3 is CAISESGQGREQYF. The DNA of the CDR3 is TGTGCCATCAGTGAGTCAGGACAGGGGCGTGAGCAGTACTTC.

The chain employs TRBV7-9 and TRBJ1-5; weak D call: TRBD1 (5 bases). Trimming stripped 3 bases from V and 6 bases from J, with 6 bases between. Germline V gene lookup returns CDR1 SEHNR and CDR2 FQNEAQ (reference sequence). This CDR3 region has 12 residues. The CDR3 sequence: CASSFGAQPQHF. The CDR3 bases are TGTGCCAGCAGCTTCGGGGCTCAGCCCCAGCATTTT.